Listed here is a single TCR beta chain. How the authors handled the data: Scientists estimated how many nucleated cells there were by amplifying reference gene primers. Data came from immunoSEQ multiplex PCR; TCRdb stores just in-frame clones and leaves some out. V, J and clone size were drawn from that table, and D and trimming were deduced from the DNA. The sample contains approximately 120,000 clones, 84% of which appear only once. There are 18 residues in the CDR3. The V and J ends lost 2 bases and 4 bases, in that order; junction bases with no gene match: 11. Germline loops: CDR1 SGHVS, CDR2 FNYEAQ. These data originate in a study of blood T cell repertoires in COVID-19. Study context: Acute and convalescent COVID-19 specimens originated in the United States, Italy and Spain.

The chain uses TRBV7-6 and TRBJ2-1; 10 nucleotides match TRBD1. The sequenced material came from peripheral blood. The source of this sequence is a woman aged 45-65 years with acute or convalescent COVID-19. CDR3 sequence reads: CASSLRPGQGLGYNEQFF. For the CDR3, the DNA is TGTGCCAGCAGCTTACGTCCGGGACAGGGGCTCGGGTACAATGAGCAGTTCTTC.